Each of the 25 T cell receptor beta chains below was sequenced from the same sample in a study of T cell responses to AZD1222 COVID-19 vaccine. Assay used: immunoSEQ multiplex PCR; TCRdb lists only in-frame clones, some missing. The top ten clones hold about 9.4% of a sample with roughly 110,000 clones, around 81% of them seen once. The source was peripheral blood, collected on day 0 of AZD1222 vaccination. The receptors originated from an adult in good health.

The genes are TRBV5-1 and TRBJ2-7; TRBD2 is a possible D gene (5 bases). Germline V gene sequence: CDR1 SGHRS, CDR2 YFSETQ. Trimming cost V 0 bases and J 2 bases, with 12 bases left between them. CDR3 length: 15 residues. The DNA for the CDR3 is TGCGCCAGCAGCTTGGGACTACAACCCACCTACGAGCAGTACTTC. Translation gives CASSLGLQPTYEQYF.

The chain carries TRBV4-2 and TRBJ2-2; perhaps TRBD2 as D (5 bases). This CDR3 is 15 amino acids long. The ends were cut back, 4 bases at V and 4 bases at J, with 13 bases in the middle. The germline V gene has CDR1 LGHNA and CDR2 YNFKEQ. CDR3 DNA: TGTGCCAGCAGCCCCGAGCAAGGGAGCACCGGGGAGCTGTTTTTT. Protein sequence: CASSPEQGSTGELFF.

The CDR3 loop reads CATLERQGETTDTQYF. Here the CDR3 DNA reads TGTGCCACCCTCGAGAGACAGGGGGAGACAACAGATACGCAGTATTTT. The V and J genes are TRBV5-3 and TRBJ2-3; TRBD1 matches 9 bases. TRBV5-3 is sorted into the ORF group, with uncertain function. CDR3 size: 16 residues. Trimming took 9 bases from V and 3 from J; bases not matched to a gene: 14.

This clone was picked up a small number of times. This sequence joins TRBV27 and TRBJ2-3; weak D call: TRBD2 (6 bases). The CDR3 is made up of 14 amino acids. Trimming shortened V by 0 bases and J by 11 bases, and 15 bases separated the two germline ends. Germline-derived CDR1 and CDR2 are MNHEY and SMNVEV (reference sequence). DNA of the CDR3: TGTGCCAGCAGTTTATCTGGGACTTGGGTTGAGCAGTATTTT. It translates to CASSLSGTWVEQYF.

This sequence joins TRBV7-2 and TRBJ2-7; 11 bases are a match to TRBD2. CDR1 is SGHTA and CDR2 is FQGNSA in the germline V gene. CDR3 length: 15 amino acids. J lost 0 bases, V lost 3 bases, and 1 base had no gene match. The CDR3 coding sequence is TGTGCCAGCAGCTTGGGACTAGCGGCCTCCTACGAGCAGTACTTC. This codes for CASSLGLAASYEQYF.

The chain is built from TRBV5-6 and TRBJ2-2; D possibly uses TRBD1 or TRBD2 (5 bases each). The CDR3 spans 15 residues. V was cut by 1 base and J by 5 bases, with 12 bases left in between. Germline loops: CDR1 SGHDT, CDR2 YYEEEE. In DNA form, the CDR3 reads TGTGCCAGCAGCTTGATGGGGGTTGGAACCGGGGAGCTGTTTTTT. It encodes CASSLMGVGTGELFF.

The J gene is TRBJ2-4, the V gene TRBV7-9; 10 nucleotides agree with TRBD2. Germline values: CDR1 SEHNR, CDR2 FQNEAQ (reference sequence). The ends lost 5 bases at V and 13 bases at J; junction bases unmatched: 17. CDR3 length: 16 residues. Here the CDR3 DNA reads TGTGCCAGCAGCGCGAGAGGTGGGCTAGCGGGGGATAAACAGTACTTC. Its protein product is CASSARGGLAGDKQYF.

This chain uses TRBV28 with TRBJ2-1, with 8 bases fitting TRBD2. The CDR3 length is 16 residues. V lost 5 bases and J lost 0; bases outside the gene matches: 6. The germline V gene encodes CDR1 MDHEN and CDR2 SYDVKM. CDR3 amino acids: CASSDSGAGSYNEQFF. CDR3 coding DNA: TGTGCCAGCAGTGATAGCGGGGCAGGCTCCTACAATGAGCAGTTCTTC.

The CDR3 loop is CASSWGQGNSPLHF. The DNA of the CDR3 is TGTGCCAGCAGCTGGGGGCAGGGGAATTCACCCCTCCACTTT. The chain has TRBV5-6 and TRBJ1-6; possibly TRBD1 for D (6 bases). Germline CDR1 and CDR2: SGHDT and YYEEEE. V lost 3 bases to trimming and J lost 7 bases, with 11 bases between them. The CDR3 consists of 14 residues.

V and J are TRBV28 and TRBJ1-6; 9 bases are a match to TRBD1. Germline loops: CDR1 MDHEN, CDR2 SYDVKM. The trim removed 8 bases at V and 10 bases at J, leaving 9 bases unmatched. This CDR3 has 14 amino acids. The CDR3 here is CASQAGTGYSPLHF. The CDR3 DNA reads as TGTGCCAGCCAAGCCGGGACAGGGTACTCACCCCTCCACTTT.

This sequence joins TRBV12-3 or TRBV12-4 and TRBJ1-1, with 7 nucleotides matching TRBD1. J was trimmed by 2 bases and V by 8 bases; bases with no gene match: 5. The CDR3 extends over 13 amino acids. DNA of the CDR3: TGTGCCAGCCGACAGGGTTATAACACTGAAGCTTTCTTT. It specifies CASRQGYNTEAFF.

This clone was recorded a few times. The chain has TRBV4-3 and TRBJ1-2; tentative D call: TRBD1 (5 bases). The CDR3 consists of 13 residues. The ends were cut back, 3 bases at V and 5 bases at J, with 10 bases in the middle. Germline values: CDR1 LGHNA, CDR2 YSLEER. CDR3 DNA sequence: TGCGCCAGCAGCCAGCAGGGTCGGTATGGCTACACCTTC. Amino acids: CASSQQGRYGYTF.

The chain links TRBV3-1 (or the pseudogene TRBV3-2) to TRBJ2-1; D is unresolved. V was cut by 5 bases and J by 5 bases, with 10 bases left in between. Germline lookup yields CDR1 LGHDT and CDR2 YNNKEL (reference sequence). The CDR3 length is 13 residues. Here the CDR3 DNA reads TGTGCCAGCAGCTCAATCGCTAACAATGAGCAGTTCTTC. It codes for CASSSIANNEQFF.

The V gene is TRBV4-2, the J gene TRBJ2-2; perhaps TRBD1 as D (6 bases). V was pared by 1 base and J by 10 bases, with 22 bases between. Germline V lookup: CDR1 LGHNA, CDR2 YNFKEQ. The CDR3 loop spans 17 amino acids. In nucleotides, the CDR3 is TGTGCCAGCAGCCAAGCCCCCGAGGGACACCTCCGACAGGAGCTGTTTTTT. Protein sequence: CASSQAPEGHLRQELFF.

CDR3 loop: CASSSSRTTDTQYF. CDR3 nucleotides: TGTGCCAGCAGTTCAAGCAGGACTACAGATACGCAGTATTTT. The V and J genes are TRBV27 and TRBJ2-3; D might be TRBD2 (5 bases). Trimming stripped 4 bases from V and 3 bases from J, with 11 bases between. In germline, CDR1 is MNHEY, CDR2 SMNVEV (reference sequence). CDR3 length equals 14 residues.

The V gene is TRBV6-5, the J gene TRBJ1-1, with 9 bases identical to TRBD1. V was pared by 7 bases and J by 5 bases, with 8 bases of the junction left unmatched. This CDR3 contains 14 residues. Germline CDR1 is MNHEY and CDR2 is SVGAGI. CDR3 DNA: TGTGCCAGCACCTGGACAGGGGTTAAGACTGAAGCTTTCTTT. It specifies CASTWTGVKTEAFF.

The V call is TRBV6-5, the J call TRBJ1-5; tentative D call: TRBD1 (6 bases). The CDR3 covers 15 residues. Germline assignment: CDR1 MNHEY and CDR2 SVGAGI. V lost 5 bases to trimming and J lost 3 bases, with 14 bases between them. CDR3 DNA: TGTGCCAGCAGTCTTCGGGGGGCGTCCAATCAGCCCCAGCATTTT. Amino acids: CASSLRGASNQPQHF.

V and J are TRBV19 and TRBJ1-5, with 8 bases lining up with TRBD1. Germline CDR1 reads LNHDA; CDR2 reads SQIVND (reference sequence). V gave up 9 bases and J gave up 7 bases; unmatched junction bases: 11. The CDR3 covers 14 residues. This chain's CDR3 is CASSLRGLGQPQHF. The CDR3 DNA follows: TGTGCCAGCTCACTCAGGGGGCTGGGACAGCCCCAGCATTTT.

This clone has only one observation. The chain joins TRBV19 to TRBJ2-1; possibly TRBD2 for D (5 bases). The germline CDR1 and CDR2 sequences are LNHDA and SQIVND (reference sequence). The V end was cut by 3 bases, the J end by 9 bases, with 15 bases between. There are 14 residues in the CDR3. The CDR3 DNA reads as TGTGCCAGTAGTATTCCACTCTGGGAGCGTGAGCAGTTCTTC. This sequence encodes CASSIPLWEREQFF.

This chain uses TRBV10-3 with TRBJ2-7; D is unresolved. This CDR3 is 15 amino acids long. Trimming removed 4 bases at V and 0 bases at J, with 13 bases between. Germline V gives CDR1 ENHRY, CDR2 SYGVKD. Written as DNA, the CDR3 is TGTGCCATCAGTGGGGCAGCCCGGCACTCCTACGAGCAGTACTTC. It yields the protein CAISGAARHSYEQYF.

The chain has TRBV6-5 and TRBJ1-2, with 11 bases that match TRBD1. Looked up from germline, CDR1 is MNHEY and CDR2 is SVGAGI. The trim removed 6 bases at V and 3 bases at J, leaving 3 bases unmatched. The CDR3 runs to 14 residues. The CDR3 DNA sequence: TGTGCCAGCAGAGGACAGGGGGCACACTATGGCTACACCTTC. This codes for CASRGQGAHYGYTF.

The chain has TRBV7-9 and TRBJ1-1, with unresolved D. V shed 1 base and J shed 3 bases, with 15 bases lying between them. This CDR3 is 16 amino acids long. From germline, CDR1 is SEHNR and CDR2 FQNEAQ (reference sequence). This CDR3 reads CASSLGTLGGYTEAFF. Here the CDR3 DNA reads TGTGCCAGCAGCTTAGGGACGTTAGGAGGGTACACTGAAGCTTTCTTT.

The rearrangement links TRBV28 to TRBJ1-1, with 9 positions matching TRBD1. Germline lookup yields CDR1 MDHEN and CDR2 SYDVKM. This CDR3 region has 13 residues. Trimming cost V 11 bases and J 0 bases; bases outside gene matches: 4. CDR3: CASGTGMNTEAFF. The CDR3 coding sequence is TGTGCCTCGGGGACAGGGATGAACACTGAAGCTTTCTTT.

The chain links TRBV3-1 (or the pseudogene TRBV3-2) to TRBJ2-1; 13 positions agree with TRBD2. CDR1 is LGHDT and CDR2 is YNNKEL in the germline V gene (reference sequence). V dropped 4 bases and J dropped 5; count of bases not matched to a gene: 5. CDR3 length: 16 amino acids. The CDR3 is CASSLPGLAGNNEQFF. The CDR3 DNA reads as TGTGCCAGCAGCCTACCGGGACTAGCGGGGAACAATGAGCAGTTCTTC.

The chain is built from TRBV18 and TRBJ1-1, with 7 positions matching TRBD1. Germline V CDR1 and CDR2: KGHSH, LQKENI. The CDR3 sequence is 16 residues long. Trimming cost V 3 bases and J 3 bases; bases outside gene matches: 10. CDR3 protein: CASSPQGGKADTEAFF. The CDR3 DNA reads as TGTGCCAGCTCACCCCAGGGGGGCAAGGCGGACACTGAAGCTTTCTTT.